This TCR beta chain emerged from a study of blood T cell repertoires in COVID-19. Among Cohort 3 donors, those recovered had two negative PCRs, clearance, or symptom resolution. In the original processing: From reference gene primer amplification, estimates of nucleated cell counts were derived. The assay was immunoSEQ multiplex PCR, and TCRdb's table has in-frame clones only and misses some. Clone size and the V and J calls come from that table; the DNA yielded D and trimming. Of approximately 290,000 clones in the sample, around 85% were seen once. This CDR3 comprises 14 residues. Trimming removed 5 bases from V and 7 bases from J; junction bases left unmatched: 4. CDR1 is SEHNR, CDR2 FQNEAQ, per germline (reference sequence).

Sequencing used PBMCs or T cells enriched from blood (not recorded which). This TCR was sampled from a woman between 25 and 40 years old who had recovered from COVID-19. The rearrangement links TRBV7-9 to TRBJ1-4; the match to TRBD1 covers 10 bases. The CDR3 region has the DNA TGTGCCAGCAGCCGGGGACAGGGGCGTGAAAAACTGTTTTTT. Its translation is CASSRGQGREKLFF.